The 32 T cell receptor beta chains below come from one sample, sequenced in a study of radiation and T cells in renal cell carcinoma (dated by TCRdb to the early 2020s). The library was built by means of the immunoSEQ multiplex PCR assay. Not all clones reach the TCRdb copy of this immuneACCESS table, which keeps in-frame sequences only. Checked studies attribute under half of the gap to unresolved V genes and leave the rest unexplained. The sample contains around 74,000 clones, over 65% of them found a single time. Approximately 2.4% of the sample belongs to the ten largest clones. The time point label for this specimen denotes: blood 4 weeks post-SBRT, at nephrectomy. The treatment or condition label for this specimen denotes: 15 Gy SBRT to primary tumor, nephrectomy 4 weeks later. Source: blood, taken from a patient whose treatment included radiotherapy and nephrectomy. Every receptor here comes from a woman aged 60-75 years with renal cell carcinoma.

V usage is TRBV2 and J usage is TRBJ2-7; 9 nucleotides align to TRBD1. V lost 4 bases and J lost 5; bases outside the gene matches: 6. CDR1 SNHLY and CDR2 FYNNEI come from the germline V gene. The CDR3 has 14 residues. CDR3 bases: TGTGCCAGCAGTGTCGACAGGGGGTTGGACGAGCAGTACTTC. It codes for CASSVDRGLDEQYF.

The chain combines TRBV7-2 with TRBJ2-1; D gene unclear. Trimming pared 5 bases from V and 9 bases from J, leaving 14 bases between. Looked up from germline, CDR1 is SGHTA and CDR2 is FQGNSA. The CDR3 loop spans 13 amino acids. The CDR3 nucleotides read TGTGCCAGCAGCCTCCCAACGCTGTTTGAGCAGTTCTTC. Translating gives CASSLPTLFEQFF.

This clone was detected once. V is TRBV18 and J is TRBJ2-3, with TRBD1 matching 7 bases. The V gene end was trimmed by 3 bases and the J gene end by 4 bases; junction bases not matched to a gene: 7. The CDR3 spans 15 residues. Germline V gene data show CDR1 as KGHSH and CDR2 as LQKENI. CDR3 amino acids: CASSPERQGSDTQYF. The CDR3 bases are TGTGCCAGCTCACCGGAGAGACAGGGATCAGATACGCAGTATTTT. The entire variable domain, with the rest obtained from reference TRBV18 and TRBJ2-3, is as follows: NAGVMQNPRHLVRRRGQEARLRCSPMKGHSHVYWYRQLPEEGLKFMVYLQKENIIDESGMPKERFSAEFPKEGPSILRIQQVVRGDSAAYFCASSPERQGSDTQYFGPGTRLTVL.

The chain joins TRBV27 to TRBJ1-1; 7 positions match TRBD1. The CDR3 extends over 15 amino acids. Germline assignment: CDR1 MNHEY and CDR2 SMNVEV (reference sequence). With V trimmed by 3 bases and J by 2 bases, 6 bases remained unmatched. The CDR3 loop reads CASSLLGGGNTEAFF. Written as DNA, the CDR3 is TGTGCCAGCAGTTTGTTAGGGGGCGGAAACACTGAAGCTTTCTTT.

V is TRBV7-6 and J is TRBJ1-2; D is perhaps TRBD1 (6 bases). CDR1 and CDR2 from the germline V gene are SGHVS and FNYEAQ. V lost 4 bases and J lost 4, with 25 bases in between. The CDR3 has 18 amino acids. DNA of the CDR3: TGTGCCAGCAGCTCCACCTTCCTTGACAGGACCGCGGGCTATGGCTACACCTTC. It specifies CASSSTFLDRTAGYGYTF.

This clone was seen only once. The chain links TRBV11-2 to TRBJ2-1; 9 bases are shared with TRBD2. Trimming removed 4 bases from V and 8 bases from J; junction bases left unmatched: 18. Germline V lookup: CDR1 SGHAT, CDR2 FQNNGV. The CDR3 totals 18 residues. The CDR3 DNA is TGTGCCAGCAGCTATGGCCCCAGCGGGGGGCCCATGGGGTATGAGCAGTTCTTC. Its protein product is CASSYGPSGGPMGYEQFF.

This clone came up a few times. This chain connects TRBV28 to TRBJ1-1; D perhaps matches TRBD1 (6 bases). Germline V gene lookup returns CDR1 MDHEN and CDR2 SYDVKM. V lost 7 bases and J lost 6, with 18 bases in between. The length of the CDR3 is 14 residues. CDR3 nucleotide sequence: TGTGCCAGCAATCCACCGGGACATCTTCCTGAAGCTTTCTTT. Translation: CASNPPGHLPEAFF.

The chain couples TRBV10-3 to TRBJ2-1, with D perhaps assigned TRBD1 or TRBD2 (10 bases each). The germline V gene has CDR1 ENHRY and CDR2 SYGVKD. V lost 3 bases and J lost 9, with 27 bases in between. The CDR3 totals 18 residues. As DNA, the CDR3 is TGTGCCATCAGTGAAGTTTCAGGGCTAGCGGGGGACAGGGGTGAGCAGTTCTTC. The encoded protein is CAISEVSGLAGDRGEQFF.

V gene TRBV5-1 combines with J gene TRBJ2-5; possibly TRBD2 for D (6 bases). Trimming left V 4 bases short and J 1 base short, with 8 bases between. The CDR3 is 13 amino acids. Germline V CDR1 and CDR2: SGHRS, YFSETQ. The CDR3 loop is CASSAGLQETQYF. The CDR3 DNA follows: TGCGCCAGCAGCGCGGGACTCCAAGAGACCCAGTACTTC.

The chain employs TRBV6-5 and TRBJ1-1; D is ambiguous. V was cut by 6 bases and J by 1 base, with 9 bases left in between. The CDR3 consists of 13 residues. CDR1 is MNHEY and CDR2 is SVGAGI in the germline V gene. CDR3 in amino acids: CASRITSNTEAFF. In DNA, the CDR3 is TGTGCCAGCAGGATAACATCGAACACTGAAGCTTTCTTT.

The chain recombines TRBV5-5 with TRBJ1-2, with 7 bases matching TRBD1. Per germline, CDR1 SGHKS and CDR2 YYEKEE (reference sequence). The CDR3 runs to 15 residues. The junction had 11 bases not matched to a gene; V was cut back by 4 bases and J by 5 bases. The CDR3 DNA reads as TGTGCCAGCAGCCGCCCCGCACAGGGGAGTTATGGCTACACCTTC. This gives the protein CASSRPAQGSYGYTF.

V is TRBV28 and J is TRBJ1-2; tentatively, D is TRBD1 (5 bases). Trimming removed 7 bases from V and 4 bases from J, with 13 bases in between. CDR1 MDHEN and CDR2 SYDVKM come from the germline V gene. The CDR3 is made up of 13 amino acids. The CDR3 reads CASTFDSSYGYTF. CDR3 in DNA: TGTGCCAGCACCTTCGACAGCTCCTATGGCTACACCTTC.

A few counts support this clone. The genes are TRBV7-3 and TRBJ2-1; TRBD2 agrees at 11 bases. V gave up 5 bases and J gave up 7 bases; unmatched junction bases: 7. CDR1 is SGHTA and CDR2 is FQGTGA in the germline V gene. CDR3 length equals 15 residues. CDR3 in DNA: TGTGCCAGCAGCCAAACTAGCGGGAGAGGGAATGAGCAGTTCTTC. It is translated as CASSQTSGRGNEQFF.

CDR3 loop: CASSNDRGEQFF. CDR3 sequence (DNA): TGTGCCAGCAGTAATGACAGGGGGGAACAGTTCTTC. The gene calls are TRBV6-5 and TRBJ2-1; 9 bases line up with TRBD1. The CDR3 is 12 amino acids. The V and J ends lost 5 bases and 13 bases, in that order; junction bases with no gene match: 6. Looked up from germline, CDR1 is MNHEY and CDR2 is SVGAGI.

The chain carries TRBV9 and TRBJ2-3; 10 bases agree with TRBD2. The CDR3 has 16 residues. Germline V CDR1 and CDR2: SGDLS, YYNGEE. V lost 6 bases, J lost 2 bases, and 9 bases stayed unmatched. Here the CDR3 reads CASMARAGGTTDTQYF. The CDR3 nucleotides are TGTGCCAGCATGGCCAGAGCGGGAGGGACCACAGATACGCAGTATTTT.

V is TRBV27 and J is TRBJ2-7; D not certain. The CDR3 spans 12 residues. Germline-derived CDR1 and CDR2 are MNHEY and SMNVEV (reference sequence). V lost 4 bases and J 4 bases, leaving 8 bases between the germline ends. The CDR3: CASSSLGYEQYF. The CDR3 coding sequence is TGTGCCAGCAGTTCTTTGGGGTACGAGCAGTACTTC.

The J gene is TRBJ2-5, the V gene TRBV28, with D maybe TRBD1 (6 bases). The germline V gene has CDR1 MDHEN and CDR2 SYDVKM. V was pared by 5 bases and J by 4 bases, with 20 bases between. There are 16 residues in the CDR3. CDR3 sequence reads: CASSLRTDPWGETQYF. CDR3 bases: TGTGCCAGCAGTCTCCGGACAGACCCCTGGGGAGAGACCCAGTACTTC.

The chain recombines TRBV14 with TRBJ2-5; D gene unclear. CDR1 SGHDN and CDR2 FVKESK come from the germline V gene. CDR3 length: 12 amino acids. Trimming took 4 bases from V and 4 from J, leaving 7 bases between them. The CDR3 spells CASSPNRETQYF. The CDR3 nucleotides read TGTGCCAGCAGCCCCAACAGAGAGACCCAGTACTTC.

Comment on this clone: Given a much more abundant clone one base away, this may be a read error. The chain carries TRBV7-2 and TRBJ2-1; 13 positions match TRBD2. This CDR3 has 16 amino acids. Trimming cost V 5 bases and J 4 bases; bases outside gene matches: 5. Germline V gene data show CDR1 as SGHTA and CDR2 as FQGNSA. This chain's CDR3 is CASSQGTSGEYNEQFF. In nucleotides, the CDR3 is TGTGCCAGCAGCCAAGGGACTAGCGGGGAATACAATGAGCAGTTCTTC.

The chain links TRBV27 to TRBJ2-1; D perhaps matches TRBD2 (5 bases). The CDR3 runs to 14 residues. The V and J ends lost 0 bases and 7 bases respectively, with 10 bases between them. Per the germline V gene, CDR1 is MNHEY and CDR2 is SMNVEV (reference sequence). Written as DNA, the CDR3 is TGTGCCAGCAGTTTATCGGGAGTGGTAAATGAGCAGTTCTTC. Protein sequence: CASSLSGVVNEQFF.

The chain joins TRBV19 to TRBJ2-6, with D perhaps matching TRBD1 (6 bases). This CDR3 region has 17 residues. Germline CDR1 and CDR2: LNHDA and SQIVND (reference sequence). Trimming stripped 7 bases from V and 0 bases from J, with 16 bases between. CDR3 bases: TGTGCCAGTATGGGACACCGGGCCCTCTCTGGGGCCAACGTCCTGACTTTC. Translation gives CASMGHRALSGANVLTF.

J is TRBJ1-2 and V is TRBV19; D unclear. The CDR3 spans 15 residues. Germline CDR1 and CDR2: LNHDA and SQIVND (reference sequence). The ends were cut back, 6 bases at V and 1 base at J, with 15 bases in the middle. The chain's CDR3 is CASRSGGNRNYGYTF. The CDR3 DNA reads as TGTGCCAGTAGGAGCGGCGGAAACCGTAACTATGGCTACACCTTC.

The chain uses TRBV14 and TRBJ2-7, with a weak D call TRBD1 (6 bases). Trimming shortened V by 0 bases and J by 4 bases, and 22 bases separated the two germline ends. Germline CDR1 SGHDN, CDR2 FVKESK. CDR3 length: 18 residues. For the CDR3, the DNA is TGTGCCAGCAGCCAAGATGCCCCGGACAGTTATTTCCCTTACGAGCAGTACTTC. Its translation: CASSQDAPDSYFPYEQYF.

In DNA form, the CDR3 reads TGTGCCAGCAGTTCCCAGGTAGCCACTGAAGCTTTCTTT. Amino acids: CASSSQVATEAFF. The genes are TRBV6-6 and TRBJ1-1; no clear D. V lost 4 bases and J lost 4, with 10 bases in between. Germline lookup yields CDR1 MNHNY and CDR2 SVGAGI (reference sequence). The CDR3 is 13 residues long.

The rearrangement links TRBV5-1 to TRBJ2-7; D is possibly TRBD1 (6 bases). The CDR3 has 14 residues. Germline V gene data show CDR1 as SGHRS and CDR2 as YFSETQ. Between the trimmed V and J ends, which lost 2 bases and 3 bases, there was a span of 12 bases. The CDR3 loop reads CASSLGQINYEQYF. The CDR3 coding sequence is TGCGCCAGCAGCTTAGGACAGATAAACTACGAGCAGTACTTC.

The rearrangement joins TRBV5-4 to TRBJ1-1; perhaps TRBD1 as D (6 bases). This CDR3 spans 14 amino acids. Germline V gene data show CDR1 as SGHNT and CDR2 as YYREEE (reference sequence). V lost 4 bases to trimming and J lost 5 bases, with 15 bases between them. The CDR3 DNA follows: TGTGCCAGCAGCCCGGACAGCGGGCGGACTGAAGCTTTCTTT. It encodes CASSPDSGRTEAFF.

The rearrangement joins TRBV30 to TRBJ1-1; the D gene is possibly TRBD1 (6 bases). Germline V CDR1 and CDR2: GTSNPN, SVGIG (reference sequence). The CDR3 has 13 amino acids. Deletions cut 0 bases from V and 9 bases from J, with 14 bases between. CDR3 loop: CAWSVGGDLQAFF. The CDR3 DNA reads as TGTGCCTGGAGTGTAGGGGGAGACCTCCAAGCTTTCTTT. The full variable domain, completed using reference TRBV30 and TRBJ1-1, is SQTIHQWPATLVQPVGSPLSLECTVEGTSNPNLYWYRQAAGRGLQLLFYSVGIGQISSEVPQNLSASRPQDRQFILSSKKLLLSDSGFYLCAWSVGGDLQAFFGQGTRLTVV.

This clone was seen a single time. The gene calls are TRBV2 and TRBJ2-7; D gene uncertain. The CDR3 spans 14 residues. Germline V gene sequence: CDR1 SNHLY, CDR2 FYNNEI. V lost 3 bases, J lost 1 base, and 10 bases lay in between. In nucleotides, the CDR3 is TGTGCCAGCAGTGACGACATCCGGTCCTACGAGCAGTACTTC. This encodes CASSDDIRSYEQYF.

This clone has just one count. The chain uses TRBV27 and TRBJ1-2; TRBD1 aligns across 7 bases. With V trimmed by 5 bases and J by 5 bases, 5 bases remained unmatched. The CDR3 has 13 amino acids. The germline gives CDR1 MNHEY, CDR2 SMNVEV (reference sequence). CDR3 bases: TGTGCCAGCAGTACCAGGGGGGGGTATGGCTACACCTTC. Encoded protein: CASSTRGGYGYTF.

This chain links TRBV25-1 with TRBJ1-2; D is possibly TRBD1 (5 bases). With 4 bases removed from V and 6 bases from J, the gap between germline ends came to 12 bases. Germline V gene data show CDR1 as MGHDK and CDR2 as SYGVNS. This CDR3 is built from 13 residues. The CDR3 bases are TGTGCCAGCAGTGTCCGACAGTTTGATGGCTACACCTTC. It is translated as CASSVRQFDGYTF.

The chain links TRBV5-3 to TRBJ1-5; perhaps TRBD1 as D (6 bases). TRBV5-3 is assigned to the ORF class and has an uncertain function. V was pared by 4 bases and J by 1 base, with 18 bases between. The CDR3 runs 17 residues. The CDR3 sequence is CARSPPGQPWSNQPQHF. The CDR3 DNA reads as TGTGCCAGAAGCCCCCCTGGACAGCCCTGGAGCAATCAGCCCCAGCATTTT.

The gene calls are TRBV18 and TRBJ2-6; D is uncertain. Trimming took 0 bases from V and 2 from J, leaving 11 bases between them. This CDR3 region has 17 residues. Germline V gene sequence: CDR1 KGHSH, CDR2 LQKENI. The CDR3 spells CASSPPAGPTGANVLTF. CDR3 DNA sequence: TGTGCCAGCTCACCACCGGCAGGCCCGACTGGGGCCAACGTCCTGACTTTC.